The subject of this entry is one T cell receptor beta chain. With random hexamers, reverse transcription was performed on roughly 0.45 to 1 ug of RNA. Amplification of TCR beta CDR3 used immunoSEQ multiplex PCR across 54 Vbeta and 13 Jbeta. TCRdb reanalysed the immunoSEQ multiplex PCR reads using MiXCR and keeps one entry per CDR3 protein. The table shows 150,000 or so distinct CDR3 sequences, with about 91% occurring only once. This specimen belongs to a study of CD8 T cells in Susac syndrome. V was trimmed by 1 base and J by 5 bases, leaving 11 bases between them. The germline gives CDR1 MGHRA, CDR2 YSYEKL. The CDR3 loop spans 14 amino acids. CD8+ and CD4+ blood T cells underwent TCR beta sequencing. The controls, all healthy donors, were matched for age and sex. Negative isolation yielded CD8+ and CD4+ T cells; FACS enriched TEMRA cells.

The gene calls are TRBV4-1 and TRBJ1-1; D gene ambiguous. The TCR originated in a human donor in good health. Source material: CD4+ T cells from PBMCs. The CDR3 nucleotides are TGCGCCAGCAGCCAAGGAGTCCTGCTGACTGAAGCTTTCTTT. This encodes CASSQGVLLTEAFF.